Here is one TCR beta chain with its context. Its antigen remains unidentified. The data were taken from a study of cytomegalovirus exposure and HLA in healthy donors. Participants comprised healthy donors of bone marrow. Germline values: CDR1 LNHNV, CDR2 YYDKDF (reference sequence). V was clipped by 4 bases and J by 3 bases; unmatched bases: 8. This CDR3 has 15 residues. Notes on the study in general: A reported reduction in N-insertions relative to the approximately 600-donor mean was seen in an Asian-associated ancestry cluster in a later analysis. In an earlier analysis, in about 530 donors, most V segments appeared productive either ~90% or ~30% of the time.

It was with 60 Vbeta and 13 Jbeta primers that the PCR ran. Assay used: immunoSEQ multiplex PCR; TCRdb lists only in-frame clones, some missing. The sample holds 150,000 to 200,000 clones, about 80% seen once. The clonotype comes from a woman aged 25 to 39 in good health and CMV-seronegative. J is TRBJ2-7 and V is TRBV15, with 8 bases identical to TRBD2. Material for sequencing was PBMCs. DNA for the CDR3: TGTGCCACCAGCATCGAGCGGGAGCGAGTCTACGAGCAGTACTTC. Translated: CATSIERERVYEQYF.